This T cell receptor beta chain stems from a study of T cells in Graves' hyperthyroidism and ophthalmopathy. The source material, RNA transcripts, was used to amplify TCR beta CDR3 regions. An initial round of RT-PCR targeting the TCR CDR3 relied on the HTBI primer set. TCRdb ran MiXCR on the multiplex PCR reads and lists one entry per CDR3 protein. The data show about 210,000 distinct CDR3 sequences, about 15% seen once. The CDR3 runs 13 residues. V lost 2 bases, J lost 5 bases, and 9 bases lay in between. Germline CDR1 reads SQVTM; CDR2 reads ANQGSEA. This TCR derives from a man between 45 and 60 years old with Graves' hyperthyroidism. The rearrangement links TRBV29-1 to TRBJ1-4, with D uncertain. Sequencing was done on a sample of blood. CDR3 sequence: CSVEFPANEKLFF. For the CDR3, the DNA is TGCAGCGTTGAATTCCCAGCAAATGAAAAACTGTTTTTT.